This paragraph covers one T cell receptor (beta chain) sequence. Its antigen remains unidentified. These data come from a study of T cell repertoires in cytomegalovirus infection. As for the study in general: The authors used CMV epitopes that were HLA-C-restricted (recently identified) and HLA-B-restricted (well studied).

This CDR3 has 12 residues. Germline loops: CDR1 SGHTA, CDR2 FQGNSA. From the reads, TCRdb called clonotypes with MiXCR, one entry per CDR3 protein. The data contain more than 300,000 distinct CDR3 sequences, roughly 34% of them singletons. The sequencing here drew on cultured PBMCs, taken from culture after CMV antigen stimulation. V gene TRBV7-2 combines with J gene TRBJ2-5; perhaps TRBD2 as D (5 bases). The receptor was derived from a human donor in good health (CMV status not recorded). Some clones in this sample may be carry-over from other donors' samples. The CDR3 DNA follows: TGTGCAAAACCCCGGGATCTAAAGACCCAGTACTTC. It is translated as CAKPRDLKTQYF.